The T cell receptor (beta chain) described here comes from a study of T cell repertoires in cytomegalovirus infection. Study as a whole: It was recently identified HLA-C-restricted and well-studied HLA-B-restricted CMV epitopes that the study used. From public TCR beta signatures came an indication of both CMV infection and matching HLA type. General study findings and limits: CMV-specific HLA-C-restricted TCR beta clonotypes dominated the ex vivo response.

This clonotype came up a few times. The antigen remains undetermined. CDR1 is SNHLY and CDR2 is FYNNEI in the germline V gene. Trimming removed 10 bases at V and 0 bases at J, with 24 bases between. The CDR3 consists of 17 residues. Each CDR3 protein gets one entry after TCRdb re-called the reads with MiXCR. The sample lists 900,000 to 950,000 distinct CDR3 sequences, approximately 32% seen once, with under 15% in the top ten. The TCR comes from a human donor in good health (CMV status not recorded). Some clones in this sample may be carry-over from other donors' samples. The specimen was cultured CD8+ T cells from PBMCs, collected from culture after CMV antigen stimulation. The V and J genes are TRBV2 and TRBJ1-1; D unclear. In DNA, the CDR3 is TGTGCCATTCCTGTACCAGCCTATACTCCGGTGAACACTGAAGCTTTCTTT. Its protein product is CAIPVPAYTPVNTEAFF. Complete variable domain (other parts from reference TRBV2 and TRBJ1-1): EPEVTQTPSHQVTQMGQEVILRCVPISNHLYFYWYRQILGQKVEFLVSFYNNEISEKSEIFDDQFSVERPDGSNFTLKIRSTKLEDSAMYFCAIPVPAYTPVNTEAFFGQGTRLTVV.